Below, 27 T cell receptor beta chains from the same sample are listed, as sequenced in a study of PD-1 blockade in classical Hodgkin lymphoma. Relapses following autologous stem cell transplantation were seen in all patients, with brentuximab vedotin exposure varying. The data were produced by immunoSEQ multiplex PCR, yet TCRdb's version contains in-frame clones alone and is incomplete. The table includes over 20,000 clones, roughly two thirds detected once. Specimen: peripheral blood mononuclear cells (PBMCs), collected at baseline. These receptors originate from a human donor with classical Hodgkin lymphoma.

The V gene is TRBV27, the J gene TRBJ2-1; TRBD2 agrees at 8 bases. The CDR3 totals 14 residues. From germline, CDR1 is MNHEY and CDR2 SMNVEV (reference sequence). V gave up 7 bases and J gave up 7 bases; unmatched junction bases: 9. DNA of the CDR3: TGTGCCAGCACCCCTCGGGGGGGTTCTAATGAGCAGTTCTTC. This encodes CASTPRGGSNEQFF.

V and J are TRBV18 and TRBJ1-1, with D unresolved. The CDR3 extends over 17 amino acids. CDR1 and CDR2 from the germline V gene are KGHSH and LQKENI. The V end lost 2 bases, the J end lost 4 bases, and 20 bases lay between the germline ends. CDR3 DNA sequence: TGTGCCAGCTCACCAAGGGTTTTACGGGGAGGTACCACTGAAGCTTTCTTT. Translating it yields CASSPRVLRGGTTEAFF.

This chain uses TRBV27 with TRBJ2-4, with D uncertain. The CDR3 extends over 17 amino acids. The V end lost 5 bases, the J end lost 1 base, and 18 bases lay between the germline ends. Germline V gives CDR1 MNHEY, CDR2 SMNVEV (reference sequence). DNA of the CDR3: TGTGCCAGCAGTCCTGAGGCTTTGGTCCTCGCCAAAAACATTCAGTACTTC. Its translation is CASSPEALVLAKNIQYF.

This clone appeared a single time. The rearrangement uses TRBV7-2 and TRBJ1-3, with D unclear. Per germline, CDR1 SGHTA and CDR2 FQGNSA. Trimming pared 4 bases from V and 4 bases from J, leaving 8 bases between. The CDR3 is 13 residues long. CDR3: CASSWRGGNTIYF. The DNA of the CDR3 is TGTGCCAGCAGCTGGCGAGGAGGAAACACCATATATTTT.

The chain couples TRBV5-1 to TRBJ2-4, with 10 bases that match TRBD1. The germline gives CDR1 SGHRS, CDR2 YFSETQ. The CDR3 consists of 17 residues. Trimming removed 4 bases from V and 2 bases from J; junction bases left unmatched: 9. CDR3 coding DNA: TGCGCCAGCAGCCCGATACGACAGGGGGCTACCAAAAACATTCAGTACTTC. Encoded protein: CASSPIRQGATKNIQYF.

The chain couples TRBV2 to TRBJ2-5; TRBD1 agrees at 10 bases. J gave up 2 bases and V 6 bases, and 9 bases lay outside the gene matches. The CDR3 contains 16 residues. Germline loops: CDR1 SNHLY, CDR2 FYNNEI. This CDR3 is CASRQWTGGSQETQYF. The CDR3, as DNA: TGTGCCAGCAGACAATGGACAGGGGGGAGTCAAGAGACCCAGTACTTC. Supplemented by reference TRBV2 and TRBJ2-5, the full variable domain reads EPEVTQTPSHQVTQMGQEVILRCVPISNHLYFYWYRQILGQKVEFLVSFYNNEISEKSEIFDDQFSVERPDGSNFTLKIRSTKLEDSAMYFCASRQWTGGSQETQYFGPGTRLLVL.

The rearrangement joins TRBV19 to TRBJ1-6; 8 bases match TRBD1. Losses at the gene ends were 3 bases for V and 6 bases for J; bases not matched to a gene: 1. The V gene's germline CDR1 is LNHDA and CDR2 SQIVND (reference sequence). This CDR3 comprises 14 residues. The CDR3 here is CASSMDRVNSPLHF. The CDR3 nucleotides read TGTGCCAGTAGTATGGACAGGGTTAATTCACCCCTCCACTTT.

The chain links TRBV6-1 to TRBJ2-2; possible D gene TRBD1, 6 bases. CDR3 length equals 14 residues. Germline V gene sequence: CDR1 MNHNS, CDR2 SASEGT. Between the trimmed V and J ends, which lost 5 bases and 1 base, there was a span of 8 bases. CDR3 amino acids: CASSLDRNTGELFF. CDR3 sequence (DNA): TGTGCCAGCAGTTTGGACAGGAACACCGGGGAGCTGTTTTTT.

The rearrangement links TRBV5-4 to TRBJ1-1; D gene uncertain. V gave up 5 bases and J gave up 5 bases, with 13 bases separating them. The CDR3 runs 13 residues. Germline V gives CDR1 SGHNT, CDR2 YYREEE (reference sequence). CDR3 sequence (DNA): TGTGCCAGCAGTGGATCGTCAGAAACTGAAGCTTTCTTT. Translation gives CASSGSSETEAFF.

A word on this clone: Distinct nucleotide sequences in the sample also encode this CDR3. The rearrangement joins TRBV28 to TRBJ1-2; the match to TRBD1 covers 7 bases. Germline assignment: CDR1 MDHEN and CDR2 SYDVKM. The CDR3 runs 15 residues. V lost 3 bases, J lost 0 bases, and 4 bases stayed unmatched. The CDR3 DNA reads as TGTGCCAGCAGTTTTTTGACAGGGCCTAACTATGGCTACACCTTC. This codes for CASSFLTGPNYGYTF.

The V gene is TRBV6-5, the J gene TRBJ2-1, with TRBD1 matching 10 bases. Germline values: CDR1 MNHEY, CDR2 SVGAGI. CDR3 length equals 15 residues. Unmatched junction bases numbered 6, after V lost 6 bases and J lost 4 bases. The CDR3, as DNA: TGTGCCAGCAGATTAGGACAGGGGGGTTACAATGAGCAGTTCTTC. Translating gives CASRLGQGGYNEQFF.

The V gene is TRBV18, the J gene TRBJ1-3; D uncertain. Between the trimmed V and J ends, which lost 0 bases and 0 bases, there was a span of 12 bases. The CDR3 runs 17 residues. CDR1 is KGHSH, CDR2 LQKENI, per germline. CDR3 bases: TGTGCCAGCTCACCACCTTATAGAACCAACTCTGGAAACACCATATATTTT. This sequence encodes CASSPPYRTNSGNTIYF.

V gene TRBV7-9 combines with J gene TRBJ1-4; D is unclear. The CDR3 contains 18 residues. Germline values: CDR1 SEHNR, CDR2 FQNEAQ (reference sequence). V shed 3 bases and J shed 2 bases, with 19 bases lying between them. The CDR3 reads CASSFGSLRRVTNEKLFF. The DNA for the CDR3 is TGTGCCAGCAGCTTCGGGTCTCTCAGACGCGTGACTAATGAAAAACTGTTTTTT.

CDR3 in DNA: TGTGCCAGCAGCCCCCAGCGGGGGGCTTCCTCCTACAATGAGCAGTTCTTC. The encoded protein is CASSPQRGASSYNEQFF. The chain employs TRBV7-2 and TRBJ2-1; 9 bases align to TRBD2. Per germline, CDR1 SGHTA and CDR2 FQGNSA. V shed 5 bases, J shed 0 bases, and the junction held 8 bases outside the gene matches. This CDR3 is 17 amino acids long. The complete variable domain, with remaining parts taken from reference TRBV7-2 and TRBJ2-1, reads GAGVSQSPSNKVTEKGKDVELRCDPISGHTALYWYRQSLGQGLEFLIYFQGNSAPDKSGLPSDRFSAERTGGSVSTLTIQRTQQEDSAVYLCASSPQRGASSYNEQFFGPGTRLTVL.

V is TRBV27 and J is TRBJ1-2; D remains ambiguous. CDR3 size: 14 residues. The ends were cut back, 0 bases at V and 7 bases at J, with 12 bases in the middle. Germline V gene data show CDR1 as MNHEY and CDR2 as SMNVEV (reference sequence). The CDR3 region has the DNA TGTGCCAGCAGTTTATCTCAGGTTTCGGCTGGCTACACCTTC. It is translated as CASSLSQVSAGYTF.

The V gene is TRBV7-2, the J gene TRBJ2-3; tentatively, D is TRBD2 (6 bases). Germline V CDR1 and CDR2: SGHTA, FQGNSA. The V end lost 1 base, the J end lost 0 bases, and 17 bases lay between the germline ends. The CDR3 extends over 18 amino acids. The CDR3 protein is CASSLVGFRAGSTDTQYF. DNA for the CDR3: TGTGCCAGCAGCTTAGTTGGGTTCCGAGCGGGCAGCACAGATACGCAGTATTTT.

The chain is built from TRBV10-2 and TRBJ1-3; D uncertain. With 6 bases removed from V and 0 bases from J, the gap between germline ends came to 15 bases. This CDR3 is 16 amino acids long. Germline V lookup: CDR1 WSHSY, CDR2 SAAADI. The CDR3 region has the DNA TGCGCCAGCAGCATTCTCAGCGTACCCTCTGGAAACACCATATATTTT. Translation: CASSILSVPSGNTIYF.

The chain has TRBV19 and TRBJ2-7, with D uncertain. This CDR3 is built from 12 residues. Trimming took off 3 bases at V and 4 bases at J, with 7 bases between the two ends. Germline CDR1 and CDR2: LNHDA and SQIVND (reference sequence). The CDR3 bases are TGTGCCAGTAGTATCGCGGCATACGAGCAGTACGTC. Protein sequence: CASSIAAYEQYV.

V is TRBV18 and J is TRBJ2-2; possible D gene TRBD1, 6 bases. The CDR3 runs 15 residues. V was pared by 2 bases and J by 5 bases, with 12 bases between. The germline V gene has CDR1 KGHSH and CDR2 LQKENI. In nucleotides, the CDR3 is TGTGCCAGCTCACCAACCGGACAGCAGACCGGGGAGCTGTTTTTT. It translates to CASSPTGQQTGELFF.

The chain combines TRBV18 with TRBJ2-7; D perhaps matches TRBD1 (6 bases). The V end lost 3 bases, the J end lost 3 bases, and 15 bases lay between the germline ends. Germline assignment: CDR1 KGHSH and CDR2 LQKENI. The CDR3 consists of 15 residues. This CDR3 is CASSPSGTRNYEQYV. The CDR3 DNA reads TGTGCCAGCTCACCGTCCGGGACAAGGAACTACGAGCAGTACGTC.

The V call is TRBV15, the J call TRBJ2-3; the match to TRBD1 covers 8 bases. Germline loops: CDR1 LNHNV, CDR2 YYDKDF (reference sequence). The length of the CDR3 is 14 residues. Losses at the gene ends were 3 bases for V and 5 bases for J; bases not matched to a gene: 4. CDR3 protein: CATSRAGGRDTQYF. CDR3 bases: TGTGCCACCAGCAGGGCAGGGGGCAGAGATACGCAGTATTTT. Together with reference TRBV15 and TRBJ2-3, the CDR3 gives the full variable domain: DAMVIQNPRYQVTQFGKPVTLSCSQTLNHNVMYWYQQKSSQAPKLLFHYYDKDFNNEADTPDNFQSRRPNTSFCFLDIRSPGLGDTAMYLCATSRAGGRDTQYFGPGTRLTVL.

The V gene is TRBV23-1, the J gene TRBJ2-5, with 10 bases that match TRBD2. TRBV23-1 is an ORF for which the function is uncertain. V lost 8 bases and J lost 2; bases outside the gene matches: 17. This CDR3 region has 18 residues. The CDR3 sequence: CASFFLIAGGIGQETQYF. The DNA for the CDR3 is TGCGCCAGCTTTTTCTTGATAGCGGGGGGCATTGGACAAGAGACCCAGTACTTC.

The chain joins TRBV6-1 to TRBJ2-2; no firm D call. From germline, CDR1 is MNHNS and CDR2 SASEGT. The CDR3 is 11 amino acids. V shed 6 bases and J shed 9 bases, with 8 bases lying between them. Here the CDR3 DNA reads TGTGCCAGCAGCCTAGGGAGGGAGCTGTTTTTT. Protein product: CASSLGRELFF.

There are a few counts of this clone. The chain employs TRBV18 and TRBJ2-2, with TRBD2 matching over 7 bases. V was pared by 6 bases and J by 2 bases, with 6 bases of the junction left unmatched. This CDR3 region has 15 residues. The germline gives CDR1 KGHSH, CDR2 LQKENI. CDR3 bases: TGTGCCAGCTCGGAGGGACTAATTAACACCGGGGAGCTGTTTTTT. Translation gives CASSEGLINTGELFF. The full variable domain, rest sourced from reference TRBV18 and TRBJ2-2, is NAGVMQNPRHLVRRRGQEARLRCSPMKGHSHVYWYRQLPEEGLKFMVYLQKENIIDESGMPKERFSAEFPKEGPSILRIQQVVRGDSAAYFCASSEGLINTGELFFGEGSRLTVL.

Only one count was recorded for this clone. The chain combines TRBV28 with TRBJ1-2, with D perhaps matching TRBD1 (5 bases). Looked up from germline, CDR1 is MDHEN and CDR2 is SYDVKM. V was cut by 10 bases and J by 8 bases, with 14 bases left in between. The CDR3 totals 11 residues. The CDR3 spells CATDRGRGYTF. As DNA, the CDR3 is TGTGCCACCGATAGGGGTCGCGGCTACACCTTC.

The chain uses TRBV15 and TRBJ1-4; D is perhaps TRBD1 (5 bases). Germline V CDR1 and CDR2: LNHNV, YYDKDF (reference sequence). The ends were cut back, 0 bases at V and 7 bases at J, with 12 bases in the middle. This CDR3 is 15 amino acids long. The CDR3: CATSRDGGGREKLFF. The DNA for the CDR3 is TGTGCCACCAGCAGAGATGGGGGGGGTCGTGAAAAACTGTTTTTT. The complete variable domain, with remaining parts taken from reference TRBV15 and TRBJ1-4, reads DAMVIQNPRYQVTQFGKPVTLSCSQTLNHNVMYWYQQKSSQAPKLLFHYYDKDFNNEADTPDNFQSRRPNTSFCFLDIRSPGLGDTAMYLCATSRDGGGREKLFFGSGTQLSVL.

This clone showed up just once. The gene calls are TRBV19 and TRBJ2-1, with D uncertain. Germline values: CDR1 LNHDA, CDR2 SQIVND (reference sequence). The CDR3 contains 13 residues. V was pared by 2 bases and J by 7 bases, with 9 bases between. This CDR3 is CASSILSGNEQFF. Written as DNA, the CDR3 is TGTGCCAGTAGTATACTGTCCGGGAATGAGCAGTTCTTC.